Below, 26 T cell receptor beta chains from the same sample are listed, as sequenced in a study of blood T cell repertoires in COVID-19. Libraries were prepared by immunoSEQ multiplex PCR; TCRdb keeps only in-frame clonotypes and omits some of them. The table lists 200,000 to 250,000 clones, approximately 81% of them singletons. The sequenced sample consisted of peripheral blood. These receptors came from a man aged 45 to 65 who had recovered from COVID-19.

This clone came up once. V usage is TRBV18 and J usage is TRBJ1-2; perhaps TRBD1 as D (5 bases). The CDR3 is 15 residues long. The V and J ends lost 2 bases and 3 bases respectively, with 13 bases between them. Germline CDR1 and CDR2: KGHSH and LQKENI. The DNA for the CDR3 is TGTGCCAGCTCACCAAGACCAGGGTCGGACTATGGCTACACCTTC. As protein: CASSPRPGSDYGYTF.

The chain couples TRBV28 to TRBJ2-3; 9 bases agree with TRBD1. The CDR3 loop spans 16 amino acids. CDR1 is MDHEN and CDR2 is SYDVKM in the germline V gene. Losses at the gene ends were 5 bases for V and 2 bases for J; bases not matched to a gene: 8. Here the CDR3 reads CASSPTWDRDTDTQYF. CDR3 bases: TGTGCCAGCAGTCCCACGTGGGACAGGGACACAGATACGCAGTATTTT.

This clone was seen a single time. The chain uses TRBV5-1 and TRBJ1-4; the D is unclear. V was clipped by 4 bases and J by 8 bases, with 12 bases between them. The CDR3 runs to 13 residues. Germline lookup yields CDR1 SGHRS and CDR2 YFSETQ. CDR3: CASSREGGEKLFF. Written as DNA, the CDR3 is TGCGCCAGCAGCCGGGAGGGCGGGGAAAAACTGTTTTTT.

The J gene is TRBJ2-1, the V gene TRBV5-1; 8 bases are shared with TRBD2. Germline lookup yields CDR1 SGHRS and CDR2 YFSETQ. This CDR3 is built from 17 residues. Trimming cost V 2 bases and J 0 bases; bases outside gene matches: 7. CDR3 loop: CASSFWTSPSSYNEQFF. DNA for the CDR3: TGCGCCAGCAGCTTCTGGACTAGCCCGAGCTCCTACAATGAGCAGTTCTTC.

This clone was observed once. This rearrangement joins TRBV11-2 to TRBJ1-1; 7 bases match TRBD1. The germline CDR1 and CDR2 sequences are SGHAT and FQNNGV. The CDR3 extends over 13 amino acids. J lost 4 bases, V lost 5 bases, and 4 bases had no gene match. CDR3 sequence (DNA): TGTGCCAGCAGCCCAAGGACAGGCACTGAAGCTTTCTTT. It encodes CASSPRTGTEAFF.

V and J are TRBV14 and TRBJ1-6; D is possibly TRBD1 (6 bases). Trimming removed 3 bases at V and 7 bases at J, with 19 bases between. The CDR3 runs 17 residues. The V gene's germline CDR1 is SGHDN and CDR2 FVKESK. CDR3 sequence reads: CASSQRSRGLGNSPLHF. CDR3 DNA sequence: TGTGCCAGCAGCCAGAGGTCAAGGGGGTTGGGGAATTCACCCCTCCACTTT.

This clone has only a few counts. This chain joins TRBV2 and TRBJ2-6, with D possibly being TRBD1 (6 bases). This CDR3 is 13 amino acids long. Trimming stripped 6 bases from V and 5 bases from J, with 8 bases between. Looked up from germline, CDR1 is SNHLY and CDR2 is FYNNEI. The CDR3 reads CASSGDRANVLTF. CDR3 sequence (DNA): TGTGCCAGCAGCGGGGACAGGGCCAACGTCCTGACTTTC. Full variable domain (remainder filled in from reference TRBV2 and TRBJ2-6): EPEVTQTPSHQVTQMGQEVILRCVPISNHLYFYWYRQILGQKVEFLVSFYNNEISEKSEIFDDQFSVERPDGSNFTLKIRSTKLEDSAMYFCASSGDRANVLTFGAGSRLTVL.

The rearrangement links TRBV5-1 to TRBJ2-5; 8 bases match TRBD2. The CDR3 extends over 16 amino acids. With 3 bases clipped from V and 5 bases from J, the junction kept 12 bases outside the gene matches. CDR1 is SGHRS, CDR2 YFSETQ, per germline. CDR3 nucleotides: TGCGCCAGCAGCTACCATACCGGGACTAGTGGGGAGACCCAGTACTTC. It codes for CASSYHTGTSGETQYF.

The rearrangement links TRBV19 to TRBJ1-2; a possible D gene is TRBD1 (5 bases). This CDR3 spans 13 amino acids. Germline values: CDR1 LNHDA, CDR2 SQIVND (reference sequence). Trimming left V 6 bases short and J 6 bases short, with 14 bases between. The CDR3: CASSYSTGDGYTF. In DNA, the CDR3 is TGTGCCAGTAGCTATAGTACGGGGGATGGCTACACCTTC.

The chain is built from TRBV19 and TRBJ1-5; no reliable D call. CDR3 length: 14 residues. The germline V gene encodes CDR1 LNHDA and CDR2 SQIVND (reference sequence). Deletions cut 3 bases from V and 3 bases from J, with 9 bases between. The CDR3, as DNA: TGTGCCAGTAGTATGATGAGAGTCAATCAGCCCCAGCATTTT. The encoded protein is CASSMMRVNQPQHF.

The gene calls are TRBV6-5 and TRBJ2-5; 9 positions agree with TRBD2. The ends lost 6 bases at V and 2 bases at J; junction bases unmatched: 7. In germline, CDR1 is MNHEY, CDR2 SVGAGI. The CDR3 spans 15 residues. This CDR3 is CASSLMSGRQETQYF. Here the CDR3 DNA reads TGTGCCAGCAGCCTCATGAGCGGGAGGCAAGAGACCCAGTACTTC.

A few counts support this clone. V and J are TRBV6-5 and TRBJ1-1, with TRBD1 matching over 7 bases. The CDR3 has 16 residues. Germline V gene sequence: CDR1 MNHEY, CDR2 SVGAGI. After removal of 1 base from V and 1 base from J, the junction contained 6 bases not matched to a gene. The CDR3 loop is CASSYLSGGRNTEAFF. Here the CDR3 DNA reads TGTGCCAGCAGTTACTTGTCAGGGGGGAGGAACACTGAAGCTTTCTTT.

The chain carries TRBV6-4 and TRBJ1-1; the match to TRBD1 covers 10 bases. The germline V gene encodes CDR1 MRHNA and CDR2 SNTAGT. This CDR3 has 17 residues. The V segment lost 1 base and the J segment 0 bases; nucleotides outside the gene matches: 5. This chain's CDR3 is CASSDFFGTGVNTEAFF. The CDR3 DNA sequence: TGTGCCAGCAGTGACTTCTTCGGGACAGGGGTGAACACTGAAGCTTTCTTT.

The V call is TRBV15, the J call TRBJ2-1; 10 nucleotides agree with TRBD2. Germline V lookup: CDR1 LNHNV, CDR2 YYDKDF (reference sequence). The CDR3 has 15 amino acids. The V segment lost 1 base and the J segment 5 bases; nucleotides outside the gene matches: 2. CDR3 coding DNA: TGTGCCACCAGCAGAGGTGGACTAGCGGACAATGAGCAGTTCTTC. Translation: CATSRGGLADNEQFF.

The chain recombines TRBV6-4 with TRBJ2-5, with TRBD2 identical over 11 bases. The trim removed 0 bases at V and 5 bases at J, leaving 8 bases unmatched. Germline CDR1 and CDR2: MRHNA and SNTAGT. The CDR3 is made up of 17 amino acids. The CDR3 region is CASSDSLAGGQGETQYF. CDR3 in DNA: TGTGCCAGCAGTGACTCGCTAGCGGGAGGACAAGGGGAGACCCAGTACTTC.

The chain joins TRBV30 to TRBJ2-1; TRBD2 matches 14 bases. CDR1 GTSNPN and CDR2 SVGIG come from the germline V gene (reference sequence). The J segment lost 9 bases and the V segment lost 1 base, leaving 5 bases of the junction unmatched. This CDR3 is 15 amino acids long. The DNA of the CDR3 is TGTGCCTGGAGTGGAAAGGGACTAGCGGGAGTTGAGCAGTTCTTC. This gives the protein CAWSGKGLAGVEQFF.

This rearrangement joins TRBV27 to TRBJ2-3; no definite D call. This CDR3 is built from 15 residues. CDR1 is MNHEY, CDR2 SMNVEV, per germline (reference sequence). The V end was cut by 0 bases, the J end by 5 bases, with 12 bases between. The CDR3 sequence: CASSLSRVIRDTQYF. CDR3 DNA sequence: TGTGCCAGCAGTTTATCCCGGGTTATTAGAGATACGCAGTATTTT.

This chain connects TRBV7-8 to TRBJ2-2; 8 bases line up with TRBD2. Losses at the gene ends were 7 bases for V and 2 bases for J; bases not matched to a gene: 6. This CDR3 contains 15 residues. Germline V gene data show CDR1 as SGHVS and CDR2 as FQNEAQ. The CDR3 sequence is CASTQREINTGELFF. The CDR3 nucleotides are TGTGCCAGCACCCAGCGGGAGATAAACACCGGGGAGCTGTTTTTT.

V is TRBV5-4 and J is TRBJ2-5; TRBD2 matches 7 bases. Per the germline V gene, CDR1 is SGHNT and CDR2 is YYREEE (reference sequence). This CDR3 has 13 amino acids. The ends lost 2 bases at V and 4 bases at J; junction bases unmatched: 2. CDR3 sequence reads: CASSLWGGETQYF. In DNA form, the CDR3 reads TGTGCCAGCAGCTTATGGGGGGGAGAGACCCAGTACTTC.

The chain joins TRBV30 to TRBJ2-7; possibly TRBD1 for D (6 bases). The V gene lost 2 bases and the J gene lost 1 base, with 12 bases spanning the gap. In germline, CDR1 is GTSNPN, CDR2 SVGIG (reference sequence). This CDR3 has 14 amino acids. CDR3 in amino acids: CAWSPRDTSYEQYF. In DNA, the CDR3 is TGTGCCTGGAGTCCTCGGGACACTTCCTACGAGCAGTACTTC.

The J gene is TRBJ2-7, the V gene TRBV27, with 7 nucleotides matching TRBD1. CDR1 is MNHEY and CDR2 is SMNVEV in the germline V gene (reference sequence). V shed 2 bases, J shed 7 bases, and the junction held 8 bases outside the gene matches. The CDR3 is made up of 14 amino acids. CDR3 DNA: TGTGCCAGCAGTTTAGTGGCAGGGGGACGGGAGCAGTACTTC. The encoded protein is CASSLVAGGREQYF.

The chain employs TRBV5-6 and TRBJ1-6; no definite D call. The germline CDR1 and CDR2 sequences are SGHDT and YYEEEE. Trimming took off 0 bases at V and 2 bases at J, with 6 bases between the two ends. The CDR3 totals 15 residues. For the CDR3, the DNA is TGTGCCAGCAGCTTGGGCAGGACCTATAATTCACCCCTCCACTTT. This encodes CASSLGRTYNSPLHF.

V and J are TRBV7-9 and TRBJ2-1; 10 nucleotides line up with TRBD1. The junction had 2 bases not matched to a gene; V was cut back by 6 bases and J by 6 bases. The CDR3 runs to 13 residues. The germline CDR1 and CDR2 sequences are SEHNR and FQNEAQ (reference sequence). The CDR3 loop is CASRRQGANEQFF. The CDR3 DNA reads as TGTGCCAGCAGACGACAGGGGGCCAATGAGCAGTTCTTC.

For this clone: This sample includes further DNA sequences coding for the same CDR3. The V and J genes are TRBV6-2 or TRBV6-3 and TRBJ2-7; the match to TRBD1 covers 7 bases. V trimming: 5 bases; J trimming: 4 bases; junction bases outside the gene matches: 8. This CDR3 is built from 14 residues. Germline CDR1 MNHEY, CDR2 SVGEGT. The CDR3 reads CASSGHRGPYEQYF. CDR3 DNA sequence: TGTGCCAGCAGTGGCCACAGGGGTCCGTACGAGCAGTACTTC.

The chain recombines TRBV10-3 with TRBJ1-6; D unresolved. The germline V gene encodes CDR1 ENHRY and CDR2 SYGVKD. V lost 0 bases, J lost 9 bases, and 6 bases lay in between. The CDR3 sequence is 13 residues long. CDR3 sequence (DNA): TGTGCCATCAGTGAGTCACTCGTTTCACCCCTCCACTTT. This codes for CAISESLVSPLHF.

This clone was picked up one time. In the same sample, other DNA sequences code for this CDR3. DNA of the CDR3: TGTGCCAGCAGCTTAGCTGGCCAGGGCACTGGAAACACCATATATTTT. Translation gives CASSLAGQGTGNTIYF. V is TRBV7-8 and J is TRBJ1-3, with a tentative D call TRBD1 (5 bases). The CDR3 length is 16 residues. Trimming removed 0 bases at V and 2 bases at J, with 11 bases between. From germline, CDR1 is SGHVS and CDR2 FQNEAQ. The whole variable domain, remainder taken from reference TRBV7-8 and TRBJ1-3, is GAGVSQSPRYKVAKRGQDVALRCDPISGHVSLFWYQQALGQGPEFLTYFQNEAQLDKSGLPSDRFFAERPEGSVSTLKIQRTQQEDSAVYLCASSLAGQGTGNTIYFGEGSWLTVV.